A single T cell receptor (beta chain) is shown here with its context. Its antigen is not known. This entry belongs to a study of T cells in localized non-small cell lung cancer. Points from the study as a whole: Sequence data derive from only one tumor region, so heterogeneity remains possible.

Trimming left V 10 bases short and J 5 bases short, with 12 bases between. The CDR3 has 11 amino acids. Germline-derived CDR1 and CDR2 are SNHLY and FYNNEI. Measured with immunoSEQ multiplex PCR; TCRdb has only the in-frame clones, and not every one. The sample consists of tens of thousands of clones, 87% of them appearing once. This sequence joins TRBV2 and TRBJ2-7; D might be TRBD1 (6 bases). The receptor comes from a woman aged 35 to 70 with stage I lung adenocarcinoma. The sample in question was peripheral blood, obtained before any cancer treatment. CDR3 loop: CATTGNDEQYF. For the CDR3, the DNA is TGTGCCACAACAGGGAACGACGAGCAGTACTTC.